This T cell receptor (beta chain) comes out of a study of blood T cell repertoires in COVID-19. Study details: The samples span acute and convalescent COVID-19 from the United States, Italy and Spain. Sources were T cells, B-cell-depleted T cells, or PBMCs; the material itself was cDNA or gDNA.

CDR1 and CDR2 from the germline V gene are KGHSH and LQKENI. CDR3 length: 19 residues. V shed 2 bases and J shed 0 bases, with 20 bases lying between them. Original processing notes: Amplification of reference gene primers provided the estimated nucleated cell counts. TCRdb's table, derived via immunoSEQ multiplex PCR, lists solely in-frame clones and lacks some. V, J and clone size were drawn from that table, and D and trimming were deduced from the DNA. The sample contains more than 65,000 clones, 60% to 85% of which appear only once. The sample comprised peripheral blood. This sequence joins TRBV18 and TRBJ2-1, with D perhaps TRBD2 (7 bases). The receptor was derived from a man aged 60 to 75 with acute or convalescent COVID-19. Written as DNA, the CDR3 is TGTGCCAGCTCACCAGGGAAAGGCGGGGGCCTCAGCTCCTACAATGAGCAGTTCTTC. The encoded protein is CASSPGKGGGLSSYNEQFF.